This paragraph reports one T cell receptor beta chain. Its antigen specificity is not known. The input lacks base qualities; no much larger clone sits a single base away. RNA was extracted with the RNeasy kit and about 0.45 to 1 ug was reverse transcribed using random hexamers. The immunoSEQ multiplex PCR assay, which covers 54 Vbeta and 13 Jbeta segments, was used to amplify TCR beta CDR3 regions. PCR amplification bias was corrected by using a synthetic template baseline for primer optimization and computational correction. The authors processed their data as follows. Reads were assigned to V, D and J genes according to IMGT and analyzed in immunoSEQ Analyzer, with only productive sequences retained. Clonality was computed as one minus Shannon entropy normalized by log2 of the number of productive unique sequences. For each patient and control, public and private clones were evaluated among the 100 most prevalent clones. Clones were defined as Susac-specific when absent from the healthy and MS cohorts, from about 970 published viral clones and from other ImmuneACCESS disease sequences. The public reads were quality trimmed at Q25 with fastp and then assembled into clones with MiXCR by TCRdb, keeping productive beta chains. Rows matching on CDR3 protein sequence are summarized as one entry with the most common DNA and genes. TCRdb's processing, not the authors', yielded these V and J calls. Counted in this sample were under 200,000 distinct CDR3 sequences; about 91% of them appeared once. Approximately 0.09% of the sample goes to the ten largest clones.

These data originate in a study of CD8 T cells in Susac syndrome (dated by TCRdb to the late 2010s). Broadly, across the study: Of the Susac syndrome patients who were sequenced, eight or nine were in clinical remission while about 6 had clinically active disease. Susac syndrome patients were therapy-naive, on corticosteroids (some also receiving IVIg), or on IVIg alone at blood withdrawal. The study used repertoire sequencing to test whether antigen drove CD8+ T cell activation and differentiation in Susac syndrome. Results the study describes overall, beyond this receptor: The TCR sequencing and HLA analysis was acknowledged to have included a relatively small number of individuals. In the CD4+ T cell repertoire of Susac syndrome patients, clonal expansion was not detected.

The germline V gene (reference sequence) sets CDR1 to DFQATT and CDR2 to SNEGSKA. The CDR3 has 12 amino acids, counting the end cysteine and phenylalanine. Solely the CDR3 DNA is kept, with 36 bases framed from the first base. Trimming takes 7 bases from V and 2 bases from J, and the germline ends sit 9 bases apart. Peripheral blood CD8+ and CD4+ T cells from healthy donors, Susac syndrome patients and multiple sclerosis patients were profiled using high-throughput TCR beta sequencing. Recently defined diagnostic criteria for definite or probable disease were met by the Susac syndrome patients. Bulk CD8+ and CD4+ T cells were purified by magnetic negative isolation, while CD8+ TEMRA cells were enriched using FACS. Blood was drawn into EDTA tubes, processed within 24 hours, and PBMCs were isolated by density gradient centrifugation. PBMCs intended for TCR sequencing were cryopreserved in liquid nitrogen and thawed later in a water bath at 37 degrees C. Purity of sorted or isolated CD4+, CD8+ and CD8+ TEMRA cells was at least 90%.

In this chain, TRBV20-1 is recombined with TRBJ2-1; the D gene is possibly TRBD1, with 5 bases matching. The sequenced sample consisted of CD4+ T cells from PBMCs. This sequence originates from a human donor with Susac syndrome. CDR3 reads: CSVPRAYNEQFF. The bases read TGCAGTGTACCCAGGGCCTACAATGAGCAGTTCTTC.